The T cell receptor (beta chain) under discussion was sequenced for a study of blood T cell repertoires in COVID-19. Study in general: The United States, Italy and Spain supplied acute and convalescent COVID-19 samples.

TCRdb's table, derived via immunoSEQ multiplex PCR, lists solely in-frame clones and lacks some. The repertoire holds approximately 230,000 clones, just over 85% seen once, with over 12% in the top ten. The V gene's germline CDR1 is SGHTA and CDR2 FQGNSA. Trimming cost V 6 bases and J 6 bases; bases outside gene matches: 6. The CDR3 is 14 amino acids. This clone has only one observation. Cohorts were based on clinical histories the participants reported. Specimen: PBMCs or T cells enriched from blood (not recorded which). The receptor's source is a woman aged 50 to 60 with acute COVID-19. The V gene is TRBV7-2, the J gene TRBJ1-5; 9 nucleotides match TRBD1. DNA of the CDR3: TGTGCCAGCAGTTTACAGGGGGCGGTTCAGCCCCAGCATTTT. Translated, it gives CASSLQGAVQPQHF.